This T cell receptor (beta chain) was profiled in a study of cytomegalovirus exposure and HLA in healthy donors. PCR involved 60 Vbeta and 13 Jbeta primers. TCRdb's copy holds only in-frame clones and misses some; the assay was immunoSEQ multiplex PCR. The data contain about 120,000 clones, about 83% of them singletons. V lost 4 bases, J lost 1 base, and 3 bases stayed unmatched. This CDR3 region has 14 residues. Looked up from germline, CDR1 is WSHSY and CDR2 is SAAADI. The source of this sequence is a female donor in good health and CMV-seronegative. Sequencing was carried out using PBMCs. The chain links TRBV10-2 to TRBJ1-1, with 7 bases that match TRBD1. The CDR3 DNA reads as TGCGCCAGCAGTGGTACAGGGGCGAACACTGAAGCTTTCTTT. Encoded protein: CASSGTGANTEAFF.